These 16 T cell receptor beta chains were sequenced from one sample in a study of T-cell reconstitution after alpha-beta-depleted transplantation in children. During its preparation, the TCRbeta library received unique molecular identifiers. TCRdb redid the calling of the PCR reads with MiXCR, one entry per CDR3 protein. The sample has approximately 1,000,000 distinct CDR3 sequences; roughly 29% are singletons. The material was PBMCs, mostly from graft donor cells, obtained 360 days after TCRalphabeta/CD19-depleted stem cell transplant. These receptors all come from a boy younger than two who had a stem cell transplant for SCID, so the T cells may come from the graft donor.

The V call is TRBV3-1, the J call TRBJ2-5; D is uncertain. CDR1 is LGHDT, CDR2 YNNKEL, per germline (reference sequence). V lost 0 bases to trimming and J lost 4 bases, with 15 bases between them. This CDR3 is 16 amino acids long. The CDR3 region is CASSQEARSFGETQYF. Written as DNA, the CDR3 is TGTGCCAGCAGCCAAGAGGCGCGCTCTTTCGGAGAGACCCAGTACTTC.

The V gene is TRBV7-3, the J gene TRBJ2-5; TRBD1 aligns across 9 bases. CDR3 size: 15 residues. The germline V gene has CDR1 SGHTA and CDR2 FQGTGA. Trimming at V came to 2 bases and at J to 2 bases, leaving 3 bases not matched to a gene. Here the CDR3 reads CASSLHGTGQETQYF. The CDR3 DNA sequence: TGTGCCAGCAGCTTACATGGGACAGGGCAAGAGACCCAGTACTTC. The whole variable domain, remainder taken from reference TRBV7-3 and TRBJ2-5, is GAGVSQTPSNKVTEKGKYVELRCDPISGHTALYWYRQSLGQGPEFLIYFQGTGAADDSGLPNDRFFAVRPEGSVSTLKIQRTERGDSAVYLCASSLHGTGQETQYFGPGTRLLVL.

This clonotype appeared a few times. The V call is TRBV3-1, the J call TRBJ2-7; D is unresolved. V was clipped by 5 bases and J by 4 bases, with 12 bases between them. Germline CDR1 reads LGHDT; CDR2 reads YNNKEL (reference sequence). This CDR3 is 13 amino acids long. The CDR3 DNA sequence: TGTGCCAGCAGCTCACAACGGCCATACGAGCAGTACTTC. Its translation is CASSSQRPYEQYF.

The V call is TRBV12-3 or TRBV12-4, the J call TRBJ2-5, with 10 bases identical to TRBD2. The CDR3 is 17 amino acids. V lost 0 bases and J lost 7; bases outside the gene matches: 11. The CDR3 DNA reads TGTGCCAGCAGTTTAGCGCTCGGCGGTAGCGGGGGGTGGACCCAGTACTTC. It yields the protein CASSLALGGSGGWTQYF.

The V gene is TRBV10-3, the J gene TRBJ1-4; D may be TRBD1 (5 bases). CDR1 and CDR2 from the germline V gene are ENHRY and SYGVKD. The CDR3 covers 13 residues. V was trimmed by 10 bases and J by 4 bases, leaving 13 bases between them. The CDR3 bases are TGTGCCACCAGGGTAGGATTTAATGAAAAACTGTTTTTT. It encodes CATRVGFNEKLFF.

Only a few counts were recorded for this clonotype. The chain uses TRBV27 and TRBJ1-5, with D maybe TRBD1 (5 bases). Trimming stripped 4 bases from V and 7 bases from J, with 8 bases between. This CDR3 region has 12 residues. Per germline, CDR1 MNHEY and CDR2 SMNVEV (reference sequence). The CDR3 DNA sequence: TGTGCCAGCAGTTCGAAGGGGCAGCCCCAGCATTTT. Amino acid sequence: CASSSKGQPQHF.

CDR3 coding DNA: TGCGCCAGCAGCTGGGGCGAGTCTGGGGCCAACGTCCTGACTTTC. It specifies CASSWGESGANVLTF. V gene TRBV5-1 combines with J gene TRBJ2-6; tentative D call: TRBD1 (5 bases). Trimming cost V 3 bases and J 1 base, with 8 bases left between them. Per germline, CDR1 SGHRS and CDR2 YFSETQ. The CDR3 is 15 amino acids.

This clonotype has just a few counts. J is TRBJ2-5 and V is TRBV7-9; a weak D match, TRBD2 (6 bases). V was trimmed by 0 bases and J by 5 bases, leaving 13 bases between them. CDR3 length: 15 residues. CDR1 is SEHNR and CDR2 is FQNEAQ in the germline V gene (reference sequence). For the CDR3, the DNA is TGTGCCAGCAGCTTAGCCCAGGGCGGAGGGGAGACCCAGTACTTC. It is translated as CASSLAQGGGETQYF.

There are a few counts of this clonotype. V gene TRBV9 combines with J gene TRBJ2-3, with 12 bases matching TRBD2. Per the germline V gene, CDR1 is SGDLS and CDR2 is YYNGEE. CDR3 length: 17 amino acids. The J segment lost 1 base and the V segment lost 4 bases, leaving 7 bases of the junction unmatched. CDR3: CASSFRTSGEGTDTQYF. The CDR3 DNA reads as TGTGCCAGCAGCTTCCGGACTAGCGGGGAAGGCACAGATACGCAGTATTTT.

The gene calls are TRBV7-6 and TRBJ2-1; a weak D match, TRBD1 (6 bases). With 5 bases removed from V and 0 bases from J, the gap between germline ends came to 14 bases. Germline loops: CDR1 SGHVS, CDR2 FNYEAQ. The CDR3 has 16 amino acids. The CDR3: CASSPSGHGSYNEQFF. The DNA of the CDR3 is TGTGCCAGCAGCCCCTCGGGACACGGCTCCTACAATGAGCAGTTCTTC.

The genes are TRBV28 and TRBJ1-1; D is unclear. Germline V gene sequence: CDR1 MDHEN, CDR2 SYDVKM. The V gene lost 4 bases and the J gene lost 11 bases, with 14 bases spanning the gap. The CDR3 totals 12 residues. Written as DNA, the CDR3 is TGTGCCAGCAGTTCATCGACTGAGCGGGCTTTCTTT. Protein: CASSSSTERAFF.

The chain carries TRBV15 and TRBJ2-7; TRBD1 agrees at 9 bases. The CDR3 length is 15 residues. Trimming removed 6 bases from V and 2 bases from J; junction bases left unmatched: 8. Germline V gene data show CDR1 as LNHNV and CDR2 as YYDKDF (reference sequence). The CDR3 bases are TGTGCCACCAGAATTGGACAGGGGTCTGCCTACGAGCAGTACTTC. Translating it yields CATRIGQGSAYEQYF.

The chain employs TRBV28 and TRBJ2-1, with TRBD2 identical over 9 bases. CDR3 size: 16 residues. Germline values: CDR1 MDHEN, CDR2 SYDVKM. Trimming removed 5 bases from V and 2 bases from J; junction bases left unmatched: 7. In DNA, the CDR3 is TGTGCCAGCAGTGGGCTAGCGGGGCAACCCTACAATGAGCAGTTCTTC. Its protein product is CASSGLAGQPYNEQFF.

The chain couples TRBV12-3 or TRBV12-4 to TRBJ2-5; D is possibly TRBD1 (6 bases). This CDR3 is built from 15 residues. Trimming shortened V by 5 bases and J by 0 bases, and 13 bases separated the two germline ends. The CDR3 spells CASSPHRAYQETQYF. Written as DNA, the CDR3 is TGTGCCAGCAGTCCCCACAGGGCTTACCAAGAGACCCAGTACTTC.

This clonotype was picked up a small number of times. The chain employs TRBV3-1 and TRBJ2-5, with D possibly TRBD2 on 5 matching bases. Deletions cut 0 bases from V and 5 bases from J, with 22 bases between. The CDR3 extends over 18 amino acids. Germline V gene lookup returns CDR1 LGHDT and CDR2 YNNKEL (reference sequence). The CDR3 reads CASSQDRGGLLVMETQYF. CDR3 DNA: TGTGCCAGCAGCCAAGATCGGGGTGGGCTCCTTGTGATGGAGACCCAGTACTTC.

In its sample, this clonotype was seen a few times. This rearrangement joins TRBV20-1 to TRBJ2-3; a possible D gene is TRBD1 (5 bases). V shed 0 bases and J shed 6 bases, with 19 bases lying between them. CDR1 is DFQATT and CDR2 is SNEGSKA in the germline V gene (reference sequence). The CDR3 covers 16 residues. In DNA form, the CDR3 reads TGCAGTGCTAGAGATCCCCGGAACCCAGGGTCCGATACGCAGTATTTT. Translation gives CSARDPRNPGSDTQYF.